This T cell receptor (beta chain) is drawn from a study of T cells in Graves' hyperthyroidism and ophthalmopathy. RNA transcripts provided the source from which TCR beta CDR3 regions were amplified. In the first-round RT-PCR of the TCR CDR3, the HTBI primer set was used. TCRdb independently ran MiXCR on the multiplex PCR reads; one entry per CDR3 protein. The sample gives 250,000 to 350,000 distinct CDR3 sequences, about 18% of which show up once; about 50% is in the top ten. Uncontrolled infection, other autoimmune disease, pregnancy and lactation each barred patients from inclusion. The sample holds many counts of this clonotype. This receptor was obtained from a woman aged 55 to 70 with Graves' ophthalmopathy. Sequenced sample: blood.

The chain's CDR3 is CASSLSRDQTSAFF. Here the CDR3 DNA reads TGTGCCAGCAGTTTGTCCAGGGATCAGACCTCAGCTTTCTTT. The V gene is TRBV12-3 or TRBV12-4, the J gene TRBJ1-1, with D maybe TRBD1 (5 bases). V lost 3 bases, J lost 10 bases, and 18 bases lay in between. The CDR3 loop spans 14 amino acids.